This T cell receptor beta chain was observed in a study of cytomegalovirus exposure and HLA in healthy donors. Germline V gene sequence: CDR1 SGDLS, CDR2 YYNGEE. CDR3 length: 15 amino acids. Trimming removed 5 bases from V and 4 bases from J, with 17 bases in between. The PCR used 60 Vbeta and 13 Jbeta primers. Produced via immunoSEQ multiplex PCR; TCRdb's table is partial and in-frame only. The sample yields approximately 150,000 clones, roughly 76% seen once. Broader study findings: Reports indicated that the classifier achieved high specificity and sensitivity in diagnosing cytomegalovirus status. Most observed TCR sequences were rare, whereas some public TCRs were detected in many donors.

Regarding this clone: Its specificity is unknown.

The specimen sequenced was PBMCs. The receptor comes from a woman aged 45-65 years in good health and CMV-seronegative. V is TRBV9 and J is TRBJ2-3, with D perhaps TRBD2 (5 bases). CDR3 nucleotides: TGTGCCAGCAGGGAGAAGTCGGGGTCACCAGATACGCAGTATTTT. Translation gives CASREKSGSPDTQYF.